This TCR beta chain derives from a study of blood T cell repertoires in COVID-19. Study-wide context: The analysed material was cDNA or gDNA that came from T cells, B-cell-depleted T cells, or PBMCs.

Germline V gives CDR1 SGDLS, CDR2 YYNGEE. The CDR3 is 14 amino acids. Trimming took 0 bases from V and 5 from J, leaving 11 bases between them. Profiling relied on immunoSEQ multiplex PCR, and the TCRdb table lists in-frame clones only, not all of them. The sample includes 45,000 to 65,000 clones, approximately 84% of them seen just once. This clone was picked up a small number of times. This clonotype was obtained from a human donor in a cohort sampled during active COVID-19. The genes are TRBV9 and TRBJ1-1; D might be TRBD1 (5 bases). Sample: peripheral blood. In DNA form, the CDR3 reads TGTGCCAGCAGCGTAGGGGGGACTGGGACTGAAGCTTTCTTT. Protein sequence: CASSVGGTGTEAFF.